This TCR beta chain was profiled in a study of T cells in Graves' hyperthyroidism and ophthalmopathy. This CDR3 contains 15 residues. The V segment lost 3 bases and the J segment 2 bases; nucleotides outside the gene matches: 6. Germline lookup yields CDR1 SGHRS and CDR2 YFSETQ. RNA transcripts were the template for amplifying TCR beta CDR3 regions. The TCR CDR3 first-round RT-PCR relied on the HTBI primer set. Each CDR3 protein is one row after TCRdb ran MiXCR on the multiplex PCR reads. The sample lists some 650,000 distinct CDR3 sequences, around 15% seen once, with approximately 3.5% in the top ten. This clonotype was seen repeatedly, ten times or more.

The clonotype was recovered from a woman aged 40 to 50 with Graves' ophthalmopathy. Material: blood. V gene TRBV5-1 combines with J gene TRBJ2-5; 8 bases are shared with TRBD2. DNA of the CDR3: TGCGCCAGCAGCTCGTCGACTAGCGAACAAGAGACCCAGTACTTC. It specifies CASSSSTSEQETQYF. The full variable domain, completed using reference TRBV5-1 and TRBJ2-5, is KAGVTQTPRYLIKTRGQQVTLSCSPISGHRSVSWYQQTPGQGLQFLFEYFSETQRNKGNFPGRFSGRQFSNSRSEMNVSTLELGDSALYLCASSSSTSEQETQYFGPGTRLLVL.